The next 24 T cell receptor beta chains were all read from a single sample in a study of blood T cell repertoires in COVID-19. Clones were read by immunoSEQ multiplex PCR, and TCRdb kept only the in-frame ones, dropping some. The sample has 200,000 to 300,000 clones; 86% are singletons. Material for sequencing was peripheral blood. These receptors were taken from a man aged 25 to 45 with active or convalescent COVID-19.

This clone was detected once. This rearrangement joins TRBV19 to TRBJ1-4; D unclear. The CDR3 covers 15 residues. Germline V CDR1 and CDR2: LNHDA, SQIVND (reference sequence). V was pared by 6 bases and J by 0 bases, with 11 bases between. The CDR3 protein is CASSQQVSTNEKLFF. For the CDR3, the DNA is TGTGCCAGTAGCCAGCAGGTTTCAACTAATGAAAAACTGTTTTTT.

V and J are TRBV20-1 and TRBJ1-1, with 8 bases fitting TRBD1. The CDR3 is 14 residues long. The V gene end was trimmed by 3 bases and the J gene end by 4 bases; junction bases not matched to a gene: 7. From germline, CDR1 is DFQATT and CDR2 SNEGSKA (reference sequence). This CDR3 is CSASAGGGGTEAFF. The CDR3 region has the DNA TGCAGTGCTAGTGCAGGGGGCGGCGGCACTGAAGCTTTCTTT.

The CDR3 DNA reads as TGTGCCAGCAGCGATGAGATACAGGGGACCCAAGAGACCCAGTACTTC. Encoded protein: CASSDEIQGTQETQYF. The chain recombines TRBV9 with TRBJ2-5; 7 positions agree with TRBD1. Trimming removed 3 bases from V and 1 base from J; junction bases left unmatched: 9. The CDR3 runs 16 residues. Germline V CDR1 and CDR2: SGDLS, YYNGEE.

This clone was counted a few times. Written as DNA, the CDR3 is TGCGCCAGCAGCGGGACAGGGGGTGTCGGTGGCTACACCTTC. Translating gives CASSGTGGVGGYTF. The chain recombines TRBV10-2 with TRBJ1-2, with 11 bases that match TRBD1. The CDR3 is 14 residues long. The ends lost 6 bases at V and 7 bases at J; junction bases unmatched: 7. CDR1 is WSHSY and CDR2 is SAAADI in the germline V gene.

The chain carries TRBV24-1 and TRBJ1-4; the D gene is possibly TRBD1 (6 bases). Germline CDR1 is KGHDR and CDR2 is SFDVKD. V shed 7 bases and J shed 0 bases, with 23 bases lying between them. This CDR3 contains 19 residues. The DNA for the CDR3 is TGTGCCACCAGGGTGTGGGGGACACCTAAGATTGCAACTAATGAAAAACTGTTTTTT. Its protein is CATRVWGTPKIATNEKLFF.

V usage is TRBV6-6 and J usage is TRBJ1-2; the D gene is possibly TRBD1 (6 bases). The V and J ends lost 2 bases and 2 bases respectively, with 9 bases between them. The V gene's germline CDR1 is MNHNY and CDR2 SVGAGI (reference sequence). This CDR3 has 14 amino acids. CDR3 bases: TGTGCCAGCAGTTACGGGGGCGAAAACTATGGCTACACCTTC. Translation: CASSYGGENYGYTF.

J is TRBJ2-2 and V is TRBV6-5; D possibly corresponds to TRBD1 (7 bases). Germline CDR1 is MNHEY and CDR2 is SVGAGI. This CDR3 region has 15 residues. The V end was cut by 11 bases, the J end by 2 bases, with 18 bases between. The CDR3 is CAVWVQGGNTGELFF. CDR3 DNA sequence: TGTGCCGTTTGGGTGCAGGGGGGAAACACCGGGGAGCTGTTTTTT.

This chain joins TRBV20-1 and TRBJ2-3; 7 bases are shared with TRBD2. The junction had 7 bases not matched to a gene; V was cut back by 3 bases and J by 4 bases. CDR1 is DFQATT, CDR2 SNEGSKA, per germline (reference sequence). This CDR3 comprises 14 residues. In nucleotides, the CDR3 is TGCAGTGCTAGTGGTAGCGGGTCACCAGATACGCAGTATTTT. Encoded protein: CSASGSGSPDTQYF.

This chain connects TRBV6-5 to TRBJ2-7, with 7 bases matching TRBD1. The CDR3 covers 13 residues. CDR1 is MNHEY, CDR2 SVGAGI, per germline. J gave up 2 bases and V 7 bases, and 5 bases lay outside the gene matches. The CDR3: CASNPGQTYEQYF. CDR3 coding DNA: TGTGCCAGCAACCCGGGACAGACCTACGAGCAGTACTTC.

The chain employs TRBV27 and TRBJ2-1; 12 nucleotides line up with TRBD2. CDR3 length: 15 amino acids. V lost 5 bases to trimming and J lost 4 bases; unmatched junction nucleotides: 3. Germline loops: CDR1 MNHEY, CDR2 SMNVEV (reference sequence). This chain's CDR3 is CASSLAGGWYNEQFF. The CDR3 nucleotides read TGTGCCAGCAGTCTAGCGGGGGGGTGGTACAATGAGCAGTTCTTC.

The rearrangement joins TRBV6-1 to TRBJ2-4; TRBD1 might be the D (6 bases). Germline V lookup: CDR1 MNHNS, CDR2 SASEGT. This CDR3 comprises 16 residues. V lost 4 bases to trimming and J lost 4 bases, with 17 bases between them. The DNA of the CDR3 is TGTGCCAGCAGTGCCAGGGGCAGTCCCAAGAAAAACATTCAGTACTTC. Amino acid sequence: CASSARGSPKKNIQYF.

The V call is TRBV7-9, the J call TRBJ2-7, with D hard to call. The CDR3 is 12 residues long. Germline V gene lookup returns CDR1 SEHNR and CDR2 FQNEAQ (reference sequence). V lost 3 bases, J lost 4 bases, and 7 bases lay in between. For the CDR3, the DNA is TGTGCCAGCAGCTTTGTGACTTACGAGCAGTACTTC. Protein product: CASSFVTYEQYF.

V is TRBV7-9 and J is TRBJ2-1, with 8 positions matching TRBD1. V dropped 5 bases and J dropped 3; count of bases not matched to a gene: 6. CDR1 is SEHNR, CDR2 FQNEAQ, per germline (reference sequence). This CDR3 spans 15 amino acids. The DNA for the CDR3 is TGTGCCAGCAGCCCTGGACAGGGCTACTACAATGAGCAGTTCTTC. Translating it yields CASSPGQGYYNEQFF.

The rearrangement uses TRBV27 and TRBJ1-3, with a weak D call TRBD1 (5 bases). The CDR3 consists of 15 residues. Trimming took off 6 bases at V and 1 base at J, with 13 bases between the two ends. CDR1 MNHEY and CDR2 SMNVEV come from the germline V gene (reference sequence). CDR3 DNA sequence: TGTGCCAGCAGCCCCCGGGGGGGGTCTGGAAACACCATATATTTT. Amino acid sequence: CASSPRGGSGNTIYF.

The chain is built from TRBV3-1 (or the pseudogene TRBV3-2) and TRBJ1-1, with D unresolved. Germline lookup yields CDR1 LGHDT and CDR2 YNNKEL (reference sequence). The CDR3 has 13 residues. Deletions cut 0 bases from V and 4 bases from J, with 6 bases between. The DNA for the CDR3 is TGTGCCAGCAGCCAAGATATCCTCACTGAAGCTTTCTTT. Translation gives CASSQDILTEAFF.

The rearrangement joins TRBV5-6 to TRBJ2-2; 7 positions agree with TRBD1. The CDR3 loop spans 16 amino acids. The germline CDR1 and CDR2 sequences are SGHDT and YYEEEE. The trim removed 4 bases at V and 5 bases at J, leaving 11 bases unmatched. CDR3 in amino acids: CASSQDRGRDTGELFF. In DNA form, the CDR3 reads TGTGCCAGCAGCCAGGATAGGGGGCGCGATACCGGGGAGCTGTTTTTT.

The V and J genes are TRBV7-8 and TRBJ1-2, with D unresolved. The germline V gene has CDR1 SGHVS and CDR2 FQNEAQ. Trimming shortened V by 3 bases and J by 2 bases, and 10 bases separated the two germline ends. There are 14 residues in the CDR3. CDR3 DNA: TGTGCCAGCAGCTTGCGGTCGGGGAACTATGGCTACACCTTC. It translates to CASSLRSGNYGYTF.

The chain has TRBV5-6 and TRBJ1-3; D not resolved. Germline assignment: CDR1 SGHDT and CDR2 YYEEEE. The ends were cut back, 0 bases at V and 2 bases at J, with 6 bases in the middle. This CDR3 is built from 14 residues. DNA of the CDR3: TGTGCCAGCAGCTTGGGAGGAACTGGAAACACCATATATTTT. Translation gives CASSLGGTGNTIYF.

The rearrangement joins TRBV20-1 to TRBJ1-3; D gene uncertain. Germline CDR1 is DFQATT and CDR2 is SNEGSKA (reference sequence). The CDR3 totals 11 residues. V lost 6 bases and J 11 bases, leaving 14 bases between the germline ends. CDR3 DNA sequence: TGCAGTGCGAAACCGGGTGGGTCCATATATTTT. Its translation is CSAKPGGSIYF.

This chain connects TRBV19 to TRBJ1-2; 8 bases match TRBD1. This CDR3 comprises 15 residues. Per germline, CDR1 LNHDA and CDR2 SQIVND (reference sequence). Trimming at V came to 6 bases and at J to 4 bases, leaving 10 bases not matched to a gene. This CDR3 reads CASSDPDRASYGYTF. The CDR3 coding sequence is TGTGCCAGTAGCGACCCGGACAGGGCAAGCTATGGCTACACCTTC.

J is TRBJ1-6 and V is TRBV5-1, with D hard to call. The germline CDR1 and CDR2 sequences are SGHRS and YFSETQ. The CDR3 contains 16 residues. V was clipped by 0 bases and J by 0 bases, with 7 bases between them. Here the CDR3 reads CASSLAESSYNSPLHF. The CDR3, as DNA: TGCGCCAGCAGCTTGGCCGAGAGCTCCTATAATTCACCCCTCCACTTT.

The chain recombines TRBV18 with TRBJ1-6, with a weak D call TRBD1 (5 bases). V shed 8 bases and J shed 9 bases, with 17 bases lying between them. Germline V CDR1 and CDR2: KGHSH, LQKENI. There are 14 residues in the CDR3. The CDR3 DNA is TGTGCCAGCCGCGGGGCCCCGTGGGGTTCACCCCTCCACTTT. Residues: CASRGAPWGSPLHF.

This chain connects TRBV7-9 to TRBJ1-2; D perhaps matches TRBD1 (5 bases). Trimming left V 11 bases short and J 5 bases short, with 12 bases between. The CDR3 length is 11 residues. Germline V gives CDR1 SEHNR, CDR2 FQNEAQ (reference sequence). The DNA of the CDR3 is TGTGCCGCGGGGCAGGAGTATGGCTACACCTTC. Translation gives CAAGQEYGYTF.

This chain joins TRBV18 and TRBJ2-5, with 9 bases aligning to TRBD1. Germline V gene sequence: CDR1 KGHSH, CDR2 LQKENI. The J segment lost 3 bases and the V segment lost 3 bases, leaving 2 bases of the junction unmatched. CDR3 length equals 14 residues. The CDR3 sequence: CASSPGTGKETQYF. CDR3 sequence (DNA): TGTGCCAGCTCACCCGGGACAGGGAAAGAGACCCAGTACTTC. The complete variable domain, with remaining parts taken from reference TRBV18 and TRBJ2-5, reads NAGVMQNPRHLVRRRGQEARLRCSPMKGHSHVYWYRQLPEEGLKFMVYLQKENIIDESGMPKERFSAEFPKEGPSILRIQQVVRGDSAAYFCASSPGTGKETQYFGPGTRLLVL.